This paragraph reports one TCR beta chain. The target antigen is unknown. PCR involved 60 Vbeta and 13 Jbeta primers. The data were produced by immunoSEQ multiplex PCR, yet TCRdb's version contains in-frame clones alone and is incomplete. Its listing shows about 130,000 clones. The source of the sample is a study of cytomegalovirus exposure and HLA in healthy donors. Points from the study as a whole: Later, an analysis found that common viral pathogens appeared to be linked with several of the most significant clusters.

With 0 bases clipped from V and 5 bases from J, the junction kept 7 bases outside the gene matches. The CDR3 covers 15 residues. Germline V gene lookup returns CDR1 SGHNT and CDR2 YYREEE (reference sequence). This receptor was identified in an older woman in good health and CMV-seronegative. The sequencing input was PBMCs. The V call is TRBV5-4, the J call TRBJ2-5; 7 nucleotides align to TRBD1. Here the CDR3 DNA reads TGTGCCAGCAGCTTGGCCTTAGGGGGCCTTGAGACCCAGTACTTC. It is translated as CASSLALGGLETQYF.